This T cell receptor (beta chain) was captured by sequencing in a study of T-cell memory formation after mild COVID-19. Whole-study findings and limits: A second wave of clones peaked on day 37, and their SARS-CoV-2 specificity went unconfirmed.

This clonotype was picked up a small number of times. Its antigen is not identified. Germline CDR1 and CDR2: LNHNV and YYDKDF (reference sequence). This CDR3 is 14 amino acids long. The trim removed 3 bases at V and 2 bases at J, leaving 2 bases unmatched. Constant-segment primers and 5'RACE yielded cDNA libraries for TCR alpha and TCR beta, each carrying sample barcodes and UMIs. Using its own MiXCR run on the 5' RACE reads, TCRdb lists one record per CDR3 protein. The repertoire holds about 500,000 distinct CDR3 sequences, with about a fifth as singletons. The TCR originated in an adult woman who had mild COVID-19 (a few samples of this study predate the infection). Cell type and time point are not known. Sequences were obtained from PBMCs or a T cell subset sorted from them (not recorded which). The rearrangement joins TRBV15 to TRBJ2-7; TRBD1 aligns across 9 bases. CDR3 protein: CATSRDRGTYEQYF. CDR3 nucleotides: TGTGCCACCAGCAGGGACAGGGGCACCTACGAGCAGTACTTC.